These 26 T cell receptor beta chains share one sample of origin, sequenced in a study of PD-L1 blockade in urothelial cancer. The table came from immunoSEQ multiplex PCR; TCRdb's copy has only in-frame clones and leaves some out. Here the sample spans about 82,000 clones, about 85% being singletons. The input for sequencing was PBMCs, taken around atezolizumab (anti-PD-L1) treatment. These receptors were obtained from a woman aged 65 to 85 with urothelial cancer.

J is TRBJ1-1 and V is TRBV7-9; 7 bases map to TRBD1. This CDR3 has 15 amino acids. V lost 1 base to trimming and J lost 0 bases; unmatched junction nucleotides: 2. The germline gives CDR1 SEHNR, CDR2 FQNEAQ (reference sequence). The CDR3 nucleotides are TGTGCCAGCAGCTTAGGAGACAGGGTGAACACTGAAGCTTTCTTT. Encoded protein: CASSLGDRVNTEAFF.

The rearrangement joins TRBV15 to TRBJ2-1; TRBD2 matches 9 bases. The ends lost 0 bases at V and 4 bases at J; junction bases unmatched: 7. The germline CDR1 and CDR2 sequences are LNHNV and YYDKDF (reference sequence). The CDR3 extends over 17 amino acids. The CDR3 nucleotides read TGTGCCACCAGCAGAGACCGGCTCGGACTAGCGTACAATGAGCAGTTCTTC. This encodes CATSRDRLGLAYNEQFF.

The CDR3 is CASSEEIGLNIQYF. As DNA, the CDR3 is TGTGCCAGCAGTGAGGAGATTGGTTTGAACATTCAGTACTTC. The chain recombines TRBV6-1 with TRBJ2-4; D ambiguous. CDR1 and CDR2 (germline): MNHNS, SASEGT. This CDR3 is built from 14 residues. The ends were cut back, 3 bases at V and 7 bases at J, with 13 bases in the middle.

This chain connects TRBV15 to TRBJ2-1; D may be TRBD2 (5 bases). This CDR3 has 13 amino acids. The germline gives CDR1 LNHNV, CDR2 YYDKDF (reference sequence). V dropped 7 bases and J dropped 4 bases, with 11 bases sitting between them. The CDR3 loop is CATNSGNYNEQFF. CDR3 coding DNA: TGTGCCACCAACAGCGGTAATTACAATGAGCAGTTCTTC.

This chain uses TRBV7-2 with TRBJ1-2, with unresolved D. CDR1 is SGHTA, CDR2 FQGNSA, per germline. The length of the CDR3 is 14 residues. V lost 0 bases, J lost 5 bases, and 10 bases lay in between. CDR3 residues: CASSLAGQRYGYTF. DNA of the CDR3: TGTGCCAGCAGCTTAGCGGGCCAACGGTATGGCTACACCTTC.

This rearrangement joins TRBV27 to TRBJ2-5; 7 nucleotides line up with TRBD2. V was clipped by 7 bases and J by 4 bases; unmatched bases: 12. This CDR3 has 15 residues. The germline V gene encodes CDR1 MNHEY and CDR2 SMNVEV (reference sequence). The CDR3 here is CASKPRLASGETQYF. CDR3 bases: TGTGCCAGCAAGCCCCGACTAGCATCCGGAGAGACCCAGTACTTC.

This chain links TRBV19 with TRBJ2-7, with a tentative D call TRBD2 (8 bases). CDR1 LNHDA and CDR2 SQIVND come from the germline V gene (reference sequence). The V end was cut by 4 bases, the J end by 3 bases, with 22 bases between. CDR3 length equals 17 residues. The DNA for the CDR3 is TGTGCCAGTAGTAATCAGGGGGGCGGGAGGAGGAACTACGAGCAGTACTTC. It codes for CASSNQGGGRRNYEQYF. Full variable domain (remainder filled in from reference TRBV19 and TRBJ2-7): DGGITQSPKYLFRKEGQNVTLSCEQNLNHDAMYWYRQDPGQGLRLIYYSQIVNDFQKGDIAEGYSVSREKKESFPLTVTSAQKNPTAFYLCASSNQGGGRRNYEQYFGPGTRLTVT.

The chain couples TRBV6-6 to TRBJ1-1, with 11 bases lining up with TRBD1. This CDR3 has 14 residues. The trim removed 6 bases at V and 7 bases at J, leaving 7 bases unmatched. Germline V lookup: CDR1 MNHNY, CDR2 SVGAGI (reference sequence). CDR3 protein: CASRTGQGALEAFF. CDR3 in DNA: TGTGCCAGCAGAACCGGACAGGGGGCGCTTGAAGCTTTCTTT.

As to this clone: Other DNA sequences within the sample encode an identical CDR3. The chain joins TRBV5-1 to TRBJ1-2; 7 positions agree with TRBD1. The V gene end was trimmed by 0 bases and the J gene end by 4 bases; junction bases not matched to a gene: 3. The CDR3 sequence is 14 residues long. Germline loops: CDR1 SGHRS, CDR2 YFSETQ. The CDR3 DNA reads TGCGCCAGCAGCTTGGGCCAGGGGGTCTATGGCTACACCTTC. Protein: CASSLGQGVYGYTF. The full variable domain, in which reference TRBV5-1 and TRBJ1-2 provide the parts outside the CDR3, is KAGVTQTPRYLIKTRGQQVTLSCSPISGHRSVSWYQQTPGQGLQFLFEYFSETQRNKGNFPGRFSGRQFSNSRSEMNVSTLELGDSALYLCASSLGQGVYGYTFGSGTRLTVV.

The chain has TRBV10-2 and TRBJ2-1; 8 positions agree with TRBD1. Looked up from germline, CDR1 is WSHSY and CDR2 is SAAADI. The CDR3 spans 18 residues. J lost 3 bases, V lost 2 bases, and 12 bases had no gene match. CDR3 DNA sequence: TGCGCCAGCAGTGAGCTACGCGGACAGGGAGGTTTCTACAATGAGCAGTTCTTC. Its translation: CASSELRGQGGFYNEQFF.

This rearrangement joins TRBV25-1 to TRBJ2-1, with 8 bases aligning to TRBD1. The CDR3 runs 17 residues. The trim removed 3 bases at V and 5 bases at J, leaving 12 bases unmatched. CDR1 and CDR2 (germline): MGHDK, SYGVNS. The CDR3 is CASSDVLGRGRHNEQFF. The CDR3 DNA reads as TGTGCCAGCAGTGATGTCTTGGGCAGGGGGCGTCACAATGAGCAGTTCTTC. The complete variable domain, with remaining parts taken from reference TRBV25-1 and TRBJ2-1, reads EADIYQTPRYLVIGTGKKITLECSQTMGHDKMYWYQQDPGMELHLIHYSYGVNSTEKGDLSSESTVSRIRTEHFPLTLESARPSHTSQYLCASSDVLGRGRHNEQFFGPGTRLTVL.

The V gene is TRBV7-6, the J gene TRBJ2-7, with TRBD2 matching over 9 bases. The CDR3 sequence is 15 residues long. V was clipped by 2 bases and J by 3 bases; unmatched bases: 5. CDR1 and CDR2 (germline): SGHVS, FNYEAQ. CDR3 sequence (DNA): TGTGCCAGCAGCTTACTTAGCGGGGGCTTCTACGAGCAGTACTTC. This encodes CASSLLSGGFYEQYF.

This chain links TRBV4-2 with TRBJ2-7, with unresolved D. Germline CDR1 reads LGHNA; CDR2 reads YNFKEQ. CDR3 size: 15 residues. Trimming removed 2 bases from V and 0 bases from J, with 11 bases in between. This CDR3 is CASSQSRVLSYEQYF. DNA of the CDR3: TGTGCCAGCAGCCAATCCCGGGTCCTCTCCTACGAGCAGTACTTC.

The chain links TRBV7-2 to TRBJ2-2; TRBD2 agrees at 13 bases. This CDR3 contains 17 residues. Germline V gene sequence: CDR1 SGHTA, CDR2 FQGNSA. V shed 4 bases and J 4 bases; nucleotides not matched to a gene: 6. The CDR3 region has the DNA TGTGCCAGCAGCTCCCCGACTAGCGGGAGGACCACCGGGGAGCTGTTTTTT. Translation: CASSSPTSGRTTGELFF.

The chain carries TRBV28 and TRBJ2-5; D is perhaps TRBD2 (6 bases). Between the trimmed V and J ends, which lost 7 bases and 5 bases, there was a span of 20 bases. Germline V gene data show CDR1 as MDHEN and CDR2 as SYDVKM. CDR3 size: 15 residues. DNA of the CDR3: TGTGCCAGCATTCCACGGGGGACCCGGCGGGAGACCCAGTACTTC. This encodes CASIPRGTRRETQYF.

V usage is TRBV7-2 and J usage is TRBJ1-1; D may be TRBD1 (6 bases). CDR3 size: 15 residues. Trimming took off 5 bases at V and 5 bases at J, with 18 bases between the two ends. Per the germline V gene, CDR1 is SGHTA and CDR2 is FQGNSA. Here the CDR3 reads CASSNILGGATEAFF. CDR3 coding DNA: TGTGCCAGCAGCAACATTTTGGGGGGGGCGACTGAAGCTTTCTTT.

The CDR3 bases are TGTGCCAGCAGCGTAGGGGCTAGCGGGGGGCGAACCTCCTACAATGAGCAGTTCTTC. It codes for CASSVGASGGRTSYNEQFF. The rearrangement uses TRBV9 and TRBJ2-1; TRBD2 agrees at 11 bases. V shed 0 bases, J shed 0 bases, and the junction held 8 bases outside the gene matches. The CDR3 length is 19 residues. CDR1 SGDLS and CDR2 YYNGEE come from the germline V gene.

The chain has TRBV10-3 and TRBJ2-5; 12 nucleotides agree with TRBD2. The CDR3 has 21 residues. Germline trimming cut 0 bases from V and 0 bases from J; bases unmatched to any gene: 14. From germline, CDR1 is ENHRY and CDR2 SYGVKD. CDR3 sequence (DNA): TGTGCCATCAGTGAGTCGAGTTTTCCCGGACTAGCGGGGATAGACCAAGAGACCCAGTACTTC. Amino acid sequence: CAISESSFPGLAGIDQETQYF.

This clone was detected a few times. The gene calls are TRBV19 and TRBJ2-4; 8 nucleotides agree with TRBD1. The CDR3 totals 14 residues. Germline trimming cut 5 bases from V and 6 bases from J; bases unmatched to any gene: 6. Germline V gene lookup returns CDR1 LNHDA and CDR2 SQIVND (reference sequence). CDR3 nucleotide sequence: TGTGCCAGTAGTGCAACAGGGGGTGGAAACATTCAGTACTTC. Its protein product is CASSATGGGNIQYF. The whole variable domain, filled in from reference TRBV19 and TRBJ2-4, reads DGGITQSPKYLFRKEGQNVTLSCEQNLNHDAMYWYRQDPGQGLRLIYYSQIVNDFQKGDIAEGYSVSREKKESFPLTVTSAQKNPTAFYLCASSATGGGNIQYFGAGTRLSVL.

The chain joins TRBV10-1 to TRBJ2-1; 9 bases align to TRBD2. CDR1 WNHNN and CDR2 SYGVQD come from the germline V gene (reference sequence). V shed 2 bases and J 3 bases; nucleotides not matched to a gene: 5. The CDR3 length is 16 residues. The CDR3 reads CASSEGAGGIYNEQFF. Here the CDR3 DNA reads TGCGCCAGCAGTGAGGGAGCGGGGGGTATCTACAATGAGCAGTTCTTC.

The gene calls are TRBV4-3 and TRBJ1-4; D remains unclear. The length of the CDR3 is 16 residues. Deletions cut 0 bases from V and 0 bases from J, with 8 bases between. Germline V CDR1 and CDR2: LGHNA, YSLEER. The CDR3 here is CASSQDSQATNEKLFF. CDR3 nucleotide sequence: TGCGCCAGCAGCCAAGATTCTCAGGCAACTAATGAAAAACTGTTTTTT.

The chain couples TRBV5-1 to TRBJ2-3, with TRBD1 identical over 8 bases. The CDR3 is 14 amino acids. Germline lookup yields CDR1 SGHRS and CDR2 YFSETQ. V lost 3 bases to trimming and J lost 10 bases; unmatched junction nucleotides: 10. CDR3 nucleotides: TGCGCCAGCAGCTCTGACAGGGGCGAGGGGGCGCAGTATTTT. Amino acids: CASSSDRGEGAQYF.

This clone was observed once. The chain recombines TRBV28 with TRBJ2-3, with 8 nucleotides matching TRBD1. Per germline, CDR1 MDHEN and CDR2 SYDVKM. V trimming: 5 bases; J trimming: 6 bases; junction bases outside the gene matches: 10. This CDR3 spans 15 amino acids. The DNA of the CDR3 is TGTGCCAGCAGTGCGCCCCTCCAGGGGGCGGATACGCAGTATTTT. Protein: CASSAPLQGADTQYF.

The gene calls are TRBV5-1 and TRBJ2-1; TRBD2 aligns across 11 bases. CDR1 and CDR2 from the germline V gene are SGHRS and YFSETQ. The CDR3 totals 13 residues. Losses at the gene ends were 8 bases for V and 8 bases for J; bases not matched to a gene: 6. In DNA, the CDR3 is TGCGCCAGTAGACTAGCGGGATTTGATGAGCAGTTCTTC. Translation gives CASRLAGFDEQFF.

The CDR3 reads CASSTQRTSGSSSYEQYF. The CDR3 region has the DNA TGTGCCAGTAGTACACAACGGACTAGCGGGTCGAGCTCCTACGAGCAGTACTTC. The rearrangement links TRBV19 to TRBJ2-7; 11 bases are shared with TRBD2. The germline V gene encodes CDR1 LNHDA and CDR2 SQIVND (reference sequence). The CDR3 consists of 18 residues. V was clipped by 4 bases and J by 0 bases; unmatched bases: 11.

V is TRBV6-5 and J is TRBJ1-1; no definite D call. The CDR3 has 14 residues. CDR1 is MNHEY, CDR2 SVGAGI, per germline. The ends were cut back, 0 bases at V and 1 base at J, with 6 bases in the middle. CDR3 sequence (DNA): TGTGCCAGCAGTTACTCTTATCGGAACACTGAAGCTTTCTTT. Translating it yields CASSYSYRNTEAFF.